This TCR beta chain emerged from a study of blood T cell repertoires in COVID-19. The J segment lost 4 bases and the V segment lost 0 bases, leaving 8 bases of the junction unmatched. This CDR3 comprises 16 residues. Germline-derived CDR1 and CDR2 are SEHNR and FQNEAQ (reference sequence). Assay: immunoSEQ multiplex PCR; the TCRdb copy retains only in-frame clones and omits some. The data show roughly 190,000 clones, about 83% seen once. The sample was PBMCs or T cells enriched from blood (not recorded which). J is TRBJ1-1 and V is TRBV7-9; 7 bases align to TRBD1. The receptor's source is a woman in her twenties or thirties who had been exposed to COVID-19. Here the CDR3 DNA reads TGTGCCAGCAGCTTAGCGACAGGGCTAGGTGGCACTGAAGCTTTCTTT. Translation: CASSLATGLGGTEAFF.